The T cell receptor beta chain under discussion was sequenced for a study of blood T cell repertoires in COVID-19. Study context: The analysed material was cDNA or gDNA that came from T cells, B-cell-depleted T cells, or PBMCs.

Some clones are missing from TCRdb's copy, which holds only in-frame ones; the method was immunoSEQ multiplex PCR. The sample includes roughly 260,000 clones, 91% of them seen just once. In terms of age and location, participants ranged from roughly 18 to 95 years and lived in approximately 26 US areas. Participants had their cohort set by participant-reported clinical history. Trimming took 7 bases from V and 4 from J, leaving 13 bases between them. There are 13 residues in the CDR3. CDR1 is LNHDA, CDR2 SQIVND, per germline (reference sequence). This sequence was found in a human donor in a cohort exposed to, infected with or recovered from COVID-19 (not recorded which). The donor label of this sample is uncertain. V is TRBV19 and J is TRBJ1-1; tentatively, D is TRBD1 (6 bases). Sequenced sample: PBMCs or T cells enriched from blood (not recorded which). The CDR3 region has the DNA TGTGCCAGTATTCCGGACAGAACCACTGAAGCTTTCTTT. This codes for CASIPDRTTEAFF.